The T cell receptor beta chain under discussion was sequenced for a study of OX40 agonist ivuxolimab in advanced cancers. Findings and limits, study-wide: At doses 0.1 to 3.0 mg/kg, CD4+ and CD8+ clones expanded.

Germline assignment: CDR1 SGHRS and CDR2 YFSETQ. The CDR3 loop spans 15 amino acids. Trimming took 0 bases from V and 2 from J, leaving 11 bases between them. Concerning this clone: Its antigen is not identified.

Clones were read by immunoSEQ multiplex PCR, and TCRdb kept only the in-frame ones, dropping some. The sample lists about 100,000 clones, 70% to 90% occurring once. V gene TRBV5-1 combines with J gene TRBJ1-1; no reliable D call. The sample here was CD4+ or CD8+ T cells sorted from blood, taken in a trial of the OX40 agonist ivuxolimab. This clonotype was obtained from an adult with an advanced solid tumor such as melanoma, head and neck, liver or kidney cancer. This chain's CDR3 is CASSLAGGFNTEAFF. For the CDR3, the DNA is TGCGCCAGCAGCTTGGCCGGAGGGTTTAACACTGAAGCTTTCTTT.